This T cell receptor beta chain was observed in a study of early T cells in non-severe SARS-CoV-2 infection. Germline V gene sequence: CDR1 MDHEN, CDR2 SYDVKM. The CDR3 has 15 amino acids. The ends were cut back, 7 bases at V and 0 bases at J, with 13 bases in the middle. Each CDR3 protein is one row after TCRdb ran MiXCR on the 5' RACE reads. The repertoire holds under 65,000 distinct CDR3 sequences, with 12% as singletons. Sequencing was done on a sample of whole blood. The chain has TRBV28 and TRBJ2-1, with D perhaps TRBD1 or TRBD2 (5 bases each). This clonotype was sampled from an adult who was a healthcare worker with PCR-confirmed SARS-CoV-2 infection or an uninfected control (not recorded which). The DNA for the CDR3 is TGTGCCAGCAAGGGGACGGGACCCTCCTACAATGAGCAGTTCTTC. Amino acid sequence: CASKGTGPSYNEQFF.